This T cell receptor beta chain was recorded in a study of blood T cells in healthy people across ages. Study overall: Capturing about one barcoded beta molecule per two T cells was achieved by template switching.

This clonotype turned up a few times. Its antigen is still unknown. Study conclusions and caveats: The unsorted PBMCs prevented any conclusive comparison of naive versus antigen-experienced cells.

The CDR3 is 14 residues long. CDR1 and CDR2 from the germline V gene are LNHDA and SQIVND (reference sequence). Trimming pared 4 bases from V and 3 bases from J, leaving 10 bases between. For the second PCR, which ran for 7 to 11 cycles, a sample-barcoded 5' primer and a J-beta primer mix were used. TCRdb ran MiXCR on the 5' RACE reads and lists one entry per CDR3 protein. The sample has around 1,000,000 distinct CDR3 sequences; less than 25% are singletons. This same sample was also taken into another study, of T cells of mothers and their children. From that paper: The study sampled a few healthy Caucasian mothers and their six children.

The sample was blood. The receptor was isolated from a girl aged 2 to 10 in good health. The chain is built from TRBV19 and TRBJ2-1; possible D gene TRBD2, 7 bases. The CDR3 is CASSKGGVYNEQFF. The CDR3 DNA sequence: TGTGCCAGTAGTAAGGGGGGGGTCTACAATGAGCAGTTCTTC.